This is a list of T cell receptor beta chains from one sample in a study of blood T cell repertoires in COVID-19. Data came from immunoSEQ multiplex PCR; TCRdb stores just in-frame clones and leaves some out. The table lists approximately 60,000 clones, 79% of them singletons. Sequenced input: peripheral blood. The source is a woman aged 80 or over with active or convalescent COVID-19. The conserved cysteine and the conserved F or W are not part of the CDR3 here. Fields, in order: J gene, clone size, V gene, CDR3 protein. Clone size, where shown, is once, few, many, or a class for clones that have expanded.

TRBJ2-7,once,TRBV5-4,ASSDRDRTYEQY
TRBJ1-6,-,TRBV18,ASSPSLGQGTSPLH
TRBJ1-1,-,TRBV12-5,ASGSRQGGTVTEAF
TRBJ2-7,-,TRBV11-3,ASTRTGGYEQY
TRBJ2-7,-,TRBV7-9,ASSSGQTYEQY
TRBJ2-7,-,TRBV5-1,ASSLVAGAGYEQY
TRBJ2-5,-,TRBV5-4,ASSSRLGQETQY
TRBJ1-1,-,TRBV6-5,ASSYRLAGTWTEAF
TRBJ1-2,-,TRBV19,ASSATEVLGRSSGYT
TRBJ1-5,-,TRBV10-3,AISNGGYSQPQH
TRBJ2-3,-,TRBV3-1/TRBV3-2,ASSPLGGAGDTQY
TRBJ2-1,-,TRBV24-1,ATSDSGRSGNEQF
TRBJ2-1,-,TRBV5-1,ASRPTGQGELKNEQF
TRBJ2-5,-,TRBV5-1,ASSLDRRRAETQY